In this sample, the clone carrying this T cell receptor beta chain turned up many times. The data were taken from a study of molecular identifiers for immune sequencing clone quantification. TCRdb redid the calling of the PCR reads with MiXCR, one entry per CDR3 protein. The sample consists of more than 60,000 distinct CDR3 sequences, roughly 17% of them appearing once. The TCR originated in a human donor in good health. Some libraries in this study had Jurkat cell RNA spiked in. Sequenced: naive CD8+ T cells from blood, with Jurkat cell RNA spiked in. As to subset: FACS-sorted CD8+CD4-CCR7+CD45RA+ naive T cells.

This CDR3 is CASSSDREIDTQYF. The DNA for the CDR3 is TGTGCCAGCAGCTCGGACAGGGAAATAGATACGCAGTATTTT. The rearrangement joins TRBV7-9 to TRBJ2-3, with 8 bases lining up with TRBD1. CDR1 is SEHNR, CDR2 FQNEAQ, per germline (reference sequence). V lost 4 bases, J lost 5 bases, and 5 bases stayed unmatched. The CDR3 runs to 14 residues.